A selection of T cell receptor beta chains follows, all from one sample in a study of T cell repertoires in cytomegalovirus infection. These receptors' targets are unknown. TCRdb reanalysed the reads using MiXCR and keeps one entry per CDR3 protein. Found here are roughly 800,000 distinct CDR3 sequences, 25% to 35% of them singletons; the top ten hold around 13%. The sequenced sample was cultured CD8+ T cells from PBMCs, obtained from culture after CMV antigen stimulation. All receptors come from a human donor in good health (CMV status not recorded). Some clones in this sample may be carry-over from other donors' samples. Both conserved end residues are part of each CDR3. D genes are given only for firm matches.

CDR3 protein: CASSYGPNRMNTEAFF; D gene: NA; V gene: TRBV6-2/TRBV6-3
CDR3 protein: CASSLFVGGGYTF; D gene: NA; V gene: TRBV7-6
CDR3 protein: CSADRENMGYTF; D gene: TRBD1; V gene: TRBV29-1
CDR3 protein: CASSLRPGGNEQFF; D gene: TRBD1; V gene: TRBV12-3/TRBV12-4
CDR3 protein: CASSYSVTGGRGEKLFF; D gene: TRBD1; V gene: TRBV6-5
CDR3 protein: CASEDSSNNQPQHF; D gene: NA; V gene: TRBV6-1
CDR3 protein: CSVEDRTAHYEQYF; D gene: NA; V gene: TRBV29-1
CDR3 protein: CASRSIDRSYGYTF; D gene: NA; V gene: TRBV2
CDR3 protein: CASSSLPYEQYF; D gene: NA; V gene: TRBV7-8
CDR3 protein: CASSTNRDRVETQYF; D gene: TRBD1; V gene: TRBV19